The present entry profiles one T cell receptor (beta chain) with its context. This specimen comes from a study of T cell changes during pregnancy in multiple sclerosis. Sequencing used immunoSEQ multiplex PCR; TCRdb keeps in-frame clones, though not all of them. The table lists 80,000 to 130,000 clones, 90% to 95% of them singletons, with around 0.9% in the top ten. V gave up 4 bases and J gave up 3 bases; unmatched junction bases: 5. The CDR3 is 14 amino acids. CDR1 SGHRS and CDR2 YFSETQ come from the germline V gene. This TCR came from a female donor with multiple sclerosis, enrolled in a pregnancy study. The rearrangement joins TRBV5-1 to TRBJ2-5; 8 positions match TRBD1. The specimen comprised peripheral blood, sampled before pregnancy. DNA of the CDR3: TGCGCCAGCAGCAAGGACAGGGCGGAAGAGACCCAGTACTTC. Protein product: CASSKDRAEETQYF.